A single sample gave rise to the 17 T cell receptor beta chains below, sequenced in a study of T cells in Graves' hyperthyroidism and ophthalmopathy. TCR beta CDR3 sequences were amplified from RNA transcripts. Using the HTBI primer set, a first-round RT-PCR was run on the TCR CDR3. MiXCR, run by TCRdb on the multiplex PCR reads, gives a single entry per CDR3 protein. The sample has around 600,000 distinct CDR3 sequences, about 14% seen once. The sequencing sample was made of blood. The receptors were gathered from a woman in her late teens or twenties with Graves' ophthalmopathy.

This clonotype was picked up one time. This chain connects TRBV27 to TRBJ2-7; 7 bases line up with TRBD1. There are 14 residues in the CDR3. CDR1 and CDR2 from the germline V gene are MNHEY and SMNVEV (reference sequence). After removal of 3 bases from V and 3 bases from J, the junction contained 5 bases not matched to a gene. The DNA of the CDR3 is TGTGCCAGCAGTTTGGGGGACAGCTTCTACGAGCAGTACTTC. This sequence encodes CASSLGDSFYEQYF.

This clonotype was detected many times. The rearrangement uses TRBV3-1 and TRBJ2-7; TRBD1 matches at 9 bases. The CDR3 consists of 16 residues. Trimming cost V 1 base and J 1 base; bases outside gene matches: 5. Germline V gives CDR1 LGHDT, CDR2 YNNKEL (reference sequence). The CDR3 DNA reads as TGTGCCAGCAGCCAAGCCGAGGGGACAGGGTCCTACGAGCAGTACTTC. Residues: CASSQAEGTGSYEQYF.

This clonotype was seen a few times. This chain joins TRBV6-1 and TRBJ1-6, with 7 bases matching TRBD1. V gave up 6 bases and J gave up 2 bases; unmatched junction bases: 4. CDR1 and CDR2 (germline): MNHNS, SASEGT. This CDR3 has 15 residues. This chain's CDR3 is CASRIGQAYNSPLHF. The CDR3 DNA sequence: TGTGCCAGCAGAATCGGACAGGCCTATAATTCACCCCTCCACTTT.

This clonotype was recorded at least ten times. J is TRBJ2-7 and V is TRBV7-3; 12 nucleotides align to TRBD2. J gave up 4 bases and V 5 bases, and 6 bases lay outside the gene matches. The CDR3 extends over 15 amino acids. CDR1 is SGHTA, CDR2 FQGTGA, per germline. The CDR3 spells CASSIGLAGSYEQYF. CDR3 nucleotide sequence: TGTGCCAGCAGCATCGGACTAGCGGGATCTTACGAGCAGTACTTC.

This clonotype was seen a handful of times. The chain's CDR3 is CASSRGTSGDTGELFF. For the CDR3, the DNA is TGTGCCAGCAGCCGCGGGACTAGCGGGGACACCGGGGAGCTGTTTTTT. This chain connects TRBV5-5 to TRBJ2-2; 13 positions match TRBD2. V trimming: 4 bases; J trimming: 3 bases; junction bases outside the gene matches: 3. The CDR3 is made up of 16 amino acids. Germline-derived CDR1 and CDR2 are SGHKS and YYEKEE (reference sequence).

This clonotype has at least ten counts. The genes are TRBV27 and TRBJ2-1; D gene unclear. CDR3 length: 14 amino acids. The V gene lost 3 bases and the J gene lost 5 bases, with 11 bases spanning the gap. Germline V gives CDR1 MNHEY, CDR2 SMNVEV (reference sequence). CDR3: CASSFPTGNNEQFF. As DNA, the CDR3 is TGTGCCAGCAGTTTCCCGACTGGCAACAATGAGCAGTTCTTC.

In its sample, this clonotype was seen once. The chain carries TRBV7-2 and TRBJ1-5; tentative D call: TRBD1 (5 bases). The germline CDR1 and CDR2 sequences are SGHTA and FQGNSA. Trimming took off 1 base at V and 4 bases at J, with 11 bases between the two ends. The CDR3 totals 15 residues. As DNA, the CDR3 is TGTGCCAGCAGCTTAGTTTTAGGGGAGAATCAGCCCCAGCATTTT. This sequence encodes CASSLVLGENQPQHF. The variable domain in full, completed from reference TRBV7-2 and TRBJ1-5, reads GAGVSQSPSNKVTEKGKDVELRCDPISGHTALYWYRQSLGQGLEFLIYFQGNSAPDKSGLPSDRFSAERTGGSVSTLTIQRTQQEDSAVYLCASSLVLGENQPQHFGDGTRLSIL.

This clonotype was counted ten times or more. V usage is TRBV5-5 and J usage is TRBJ2-5, with D tentatively TRBD2 (5 bases). Per the germline V gene, CDR1 is SGHKS and CDR2 is YYEKEE (reference sequence). V was clipped by 4 bases and J by 0 bases, with 10 bases between them. There are 14 residues in the CDR3. The CDR3 sequence is CASSPFGDQETQYF. The CDR3 bases are TGTGCCAGCAGCCCGTTCGGGGACCAAGAGACCCAGTACTTC.

The V gene is TRBV4-1, the J gene TRBJ2-7; maybe TRBD2 (6 bases). This CDR3 has 16 residues. From germline, CDR1 is MGHRA and CDR2 YSYEKL. Deletions cut 5 bases from V and 5 bases from J, with 22 bases between. The CDR3: CASSEGAGISIDEQYF. The CDR3, as DNA: TGCGCCAGCAGCGAAGGCGCGGGGATCTCGATCGACGAGCAGTACTTC.

The sample holds many counts of this clonotype. This rearrangement joins TRBV11-2 to TRBJ2-1; D possibly uses TRBD1 or TRBD2 (6 bases each). In germline, CDR1 is SGHAT, CDR2 FQNNGV. V shed 0 bases and J shed 2 bases, with 8 bases lying between them. CDR3 length: 15 residues. DNA of the CDR3: TGTGCCAGCAGCTTAGAAGGGGGGCCCTACAATGAGCAGTTCTTC. Translated: CASSLEGGPYNEQFF. Combining the CDR3 with reference TRBV11-2 and TRBJ2-1 gives the whole variable domain EAGVAQSPRYKIIEKRQSVAFWCNPISGHATLYWYQQILGQGPKLLIQFQNNGVVDDSQLPKDRFSAERLKGVDSTLKIQPAKLEDSAVYLCASSLEGGPYNEQFFGPGTRLTVL.

This clonotype was seen repeatedly, ten times or more. The chain recombines TRBV12-3 or TRBV12-4 with TRBJ1-5; TRBD1 might be the D (5 bases). The germline V and J ends were trimmed by 8 bases and 6 bases, with 11 bases remaining between them. This CDR3 is built from 12 residues. This CDR3 reads CASGTGGQPQHF. DNA of the CDR3: TGTGCCAGCGGAACGGGGGGTCAGCCCCAGCATTTT.

This clonotype was seen only a few times. V is TRBV10-3 and J is TRBJ2-7; TRBD1 agrees at 8 bases. This CDR3 contains 13 residues. Germline loops: CDR1 ENHRY, CDR2 SYGVKD. V trimming: 6 bases; J trimming: 9 bases; junction bases outside the gene matches: 10. The CDR3 DNA is TGTGCCATCAGCCCGGGACAGGAATGGGCGCAGTACTTC. This sequence encodes CAISPGQEWAQYF.

This clonotype came up many times. This chain connects TRBV27 to TRBJ1-1, with D hard to call. The germline V gene encodes CDR1 MNHEY and CDR2 SMNVEV (reference sequence). There are 13 residues in the CDR3. Trimming took off 6 bases at V and 3 bases at J, with 11 bases between the two ends. CDR3 residues: CASSLARYTEAFF. Here the CDR3 DNA reads TGTGCCAGCAGCCTCGCGAGATACACTGAAGCTTTCTTT.

This clonotype turned up a few times. The chain links TRBV30 to TRBJ2-7; 9 bases match TRBD1. CDR1 is GTSNPN and CDR2 is SVGIG in the germline V gene (reference sequence). With 0 bases clipped from V and 2 bases from J, the junction kept 8 bases outside the gene matches. The CDR3 runs to 16 residues. CDR3: CAWSVPGTGRAYEQYF. The CDR3 coding sequence is TGTGCCTGGAGTGTACCGGGGACAGGGAGGGCCTACGAGCAGTACTTC.

This clonotype was seen repeatedly, ten times or more. The chain combines TRBV29-1 with TRBJ2-7; D may be TRBD1 (5 bases). Trimming pared 6 bases from V and 2 bases from J, leaving 20 bases between. The CDR3 sequence is 15 residues long. Germline V gives CDR1 SQVTM, CDR2 ANQGSEA. The CDR3 reads CSVVGLGLVPYEQYF. The CDR3 bases are TGCAGCGTCGTCGGGCTGGGGCTAGTCCCCTACGAGCAGTACTTC.

This clonotype was seen at least ten times. V and J are TRBV20-1 and TRBJ2-5; D is perhaps TRBD1 (5 bases). V was cut by 0 bases and J by 4 bases, with 9 bases left in between. The germline V gene encodes CDR1 DFQATT and CDR2 SNEGSKA (reference sequence). This CDR3 is built from 13 residues. In DNA form, the CDR3 reads TGCAGTGCTAGAGATGAAGGGGTAGAGACCCAGTACTTC. This encodes CSARDEGVETQYF.

This clonotype was counted only a few times. An end of the junction does not agree with germline; a read error may underlie this. The gene calls are TRBV11-3 and TRBJ2-7; possibly TRBD1 for D (5 bases). Germline V gene data show CDR1 as SGHNT and CDR2 as YENEEA. The CDR3 spans 16 residues. CDR3 amino acids: CASSLVGPRGIYERYF. As DNA, the CDR3 is TGTGCCAGCAGCTTAGTTGGCCCAAGGGGAATCTACGAGCGGTACTTC. The full variable domain, in which reference TRBV11-3 and TRBJ2-7 provide the parts outside the CDR3, is EAGVVQSPRYKIIEKKQPVAFWCNPISGHNTLYWYLQNLGQGPELLIRYENEEAVDDSQLPKDRFSAERLKGVDSTLKIQPAELGDSAVYLCASSLVGPRGIYERYFGPGTRLTVT.